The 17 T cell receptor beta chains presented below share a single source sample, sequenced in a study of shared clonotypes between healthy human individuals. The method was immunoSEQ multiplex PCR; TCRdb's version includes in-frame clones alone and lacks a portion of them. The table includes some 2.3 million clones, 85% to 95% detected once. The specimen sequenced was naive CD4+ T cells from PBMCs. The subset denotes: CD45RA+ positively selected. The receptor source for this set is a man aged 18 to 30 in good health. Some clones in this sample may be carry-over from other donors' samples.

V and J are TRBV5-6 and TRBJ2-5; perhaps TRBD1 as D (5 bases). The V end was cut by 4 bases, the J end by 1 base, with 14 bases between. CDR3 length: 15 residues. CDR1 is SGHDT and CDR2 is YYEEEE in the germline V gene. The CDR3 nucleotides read TGTGCCAGCAGCCTTTGGGTGGGGCCCCAAGAGACCCAGTACTTC. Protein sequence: CASSLWVGPQETQYF.

The CDR3 nucleotides are TGTGCCAGCAGTCTCACCCTTTCCTACGAGCAGTACTTC. Its protein product is CASSLTLSYEQYF. This chain uses TRBV6-1 with TRBJ2-7; no clear D gene. Between the trimmed V and J ends, which lost 5 bases and 1 base, there was a span of 9 bases. The CDR3 has 13 residues. Germline-derived CDR1 and CDR2 are MNHNS and SASEGT.

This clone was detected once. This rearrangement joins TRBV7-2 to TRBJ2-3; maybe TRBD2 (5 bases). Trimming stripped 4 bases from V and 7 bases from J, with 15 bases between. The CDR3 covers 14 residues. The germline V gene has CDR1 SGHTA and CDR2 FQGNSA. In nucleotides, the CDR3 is TGTGCCAGCAGCTCGACCTCGGGAAGGCATACGCAGTATTTT. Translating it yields CASSSTSGRHTQYF.

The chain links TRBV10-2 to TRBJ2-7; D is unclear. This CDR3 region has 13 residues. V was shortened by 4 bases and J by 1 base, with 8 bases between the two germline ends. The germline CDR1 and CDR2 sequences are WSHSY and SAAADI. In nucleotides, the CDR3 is TGCGCCAGCAGTGTGGTCAGATCCTACGAGCAGTACTTC. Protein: CASSVVRSYEQYF.

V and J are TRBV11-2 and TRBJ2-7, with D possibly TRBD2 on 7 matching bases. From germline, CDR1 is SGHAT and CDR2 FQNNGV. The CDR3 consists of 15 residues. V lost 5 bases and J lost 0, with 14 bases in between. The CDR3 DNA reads TGTGCCAGCAGCCAAGGGGGGGTTTTCTCCTACGAGCAGTACTTC. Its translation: CASSQGGVFSYEQYF.

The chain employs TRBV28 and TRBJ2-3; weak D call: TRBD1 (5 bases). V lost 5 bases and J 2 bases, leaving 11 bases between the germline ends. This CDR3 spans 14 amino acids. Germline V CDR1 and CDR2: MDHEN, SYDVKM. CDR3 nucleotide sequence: TGTGCCAGCAGTCGCCCAGGGTTCACAGATACGCAGTATTTT. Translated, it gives CASSRPGFTDTQYF.

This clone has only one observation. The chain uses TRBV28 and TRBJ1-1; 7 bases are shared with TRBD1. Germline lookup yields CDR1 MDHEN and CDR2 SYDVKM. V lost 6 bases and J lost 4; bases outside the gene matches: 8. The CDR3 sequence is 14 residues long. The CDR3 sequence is CASSLRGQATEAFF. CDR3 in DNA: TGTGCCAGCAGCCTGAGGGGGCAGGCCACTGAAGCTTTCTTT.

The chain's CDR3 is CASSEYRTASYNEQFF. The DNA of the CDR3 is TGTGCCAGCAGTGAATATCGGACGGCCTCCTACAATGAGCAGTTCTTC. The V and J genes are TRBV25-1 and TRBJ2-1; no clear D gene. CDR1 is MGHDK, CDR2 SYGVNS, per germline. V lost 0 bases and J 0 bases, leaving 9 bases between the germline ends. The CDR3 extends over 16 amino acids.

CDR3 region: CATSRDISEGYTF. For the CDR3, the DNA is TGTGCCACCAGCAGAGATATTAGCGAAGGCTACACCTTC. This rearrangement joins TRBV15 to TRBJ1-2; no definite D call. The germline V and J ends were trimmed by 0 bases and 8 bases, with 10 bases remaining between them. The CDR3 runs 13 residues. Per the germline V gene, CDR1 is LNHNV and CDR2 is YYDKDF (reference sequence).

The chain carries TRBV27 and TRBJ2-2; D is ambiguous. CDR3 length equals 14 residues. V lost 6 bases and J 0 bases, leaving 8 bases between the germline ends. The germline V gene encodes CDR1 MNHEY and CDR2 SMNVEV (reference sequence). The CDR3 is CASRQVPNTGELFF. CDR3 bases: TGTGCCAGCAGGCAGGTGCCGAACACCGGGGAGCTGTTTTTT.

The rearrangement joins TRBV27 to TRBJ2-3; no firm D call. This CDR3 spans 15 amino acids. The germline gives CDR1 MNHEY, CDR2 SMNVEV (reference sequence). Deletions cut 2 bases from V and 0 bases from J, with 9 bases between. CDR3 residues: CASSLQRWSTDTQYF. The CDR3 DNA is TGTGCCAGCAGTTTACAGAGATGGAGCACAGATACGCAGTATTTT.

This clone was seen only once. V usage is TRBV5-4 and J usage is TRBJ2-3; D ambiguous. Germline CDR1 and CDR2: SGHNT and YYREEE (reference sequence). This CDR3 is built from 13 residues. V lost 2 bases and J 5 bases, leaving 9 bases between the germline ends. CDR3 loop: CASSLSAKDTQYF. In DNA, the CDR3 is TGTGCCAGCAGCTTATCTGCGAAAGATACGCAGTATTTT.

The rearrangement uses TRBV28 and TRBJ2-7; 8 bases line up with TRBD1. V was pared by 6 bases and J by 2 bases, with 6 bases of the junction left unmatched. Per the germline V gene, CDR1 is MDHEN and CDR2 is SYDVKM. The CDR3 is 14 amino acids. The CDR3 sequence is CASSEGQGPYEQYF. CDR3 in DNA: TGTGCCAGCAGCGAAGGACAGGGCCCCTACGAGCAGTACTTC.

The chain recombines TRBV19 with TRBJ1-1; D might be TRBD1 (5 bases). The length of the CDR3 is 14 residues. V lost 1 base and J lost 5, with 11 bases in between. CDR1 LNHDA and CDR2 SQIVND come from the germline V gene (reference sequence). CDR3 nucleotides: TGTGCCAGTAGTATAGGACCAGGGCATACTGAAGCTTTCTTT. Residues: CASSIGPGHTEAFF.

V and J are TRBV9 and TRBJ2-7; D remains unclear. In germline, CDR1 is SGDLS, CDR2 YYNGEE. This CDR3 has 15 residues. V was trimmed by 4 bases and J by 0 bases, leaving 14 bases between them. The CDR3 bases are TGTGCCAGCAGCCCTACATCAAGTTACTCCTACGAGCAGTACTTC. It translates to CASSPTSSYSYEQYF. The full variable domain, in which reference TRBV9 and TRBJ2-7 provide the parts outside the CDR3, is DSGVTQTPKHLITATGQRVTLRCSPRSGDLSVYWYQQSLDQGLQFLIQYYNGEERAKGNILERFSAQQFPDLHSELNLSSLELGDSALYFCASSPTSSYSYEQYFGPGTRLTVT.

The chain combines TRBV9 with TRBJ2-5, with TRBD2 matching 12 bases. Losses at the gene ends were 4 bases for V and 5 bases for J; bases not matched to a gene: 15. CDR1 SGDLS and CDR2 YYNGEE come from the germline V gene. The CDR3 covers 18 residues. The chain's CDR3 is CASSKAATSGRFGETQYF. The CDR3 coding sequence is TGTGCCAGCAGCAAAGCGGCGACTAGCGGGAGATTTGGTGAGACCCAGTACTTC.

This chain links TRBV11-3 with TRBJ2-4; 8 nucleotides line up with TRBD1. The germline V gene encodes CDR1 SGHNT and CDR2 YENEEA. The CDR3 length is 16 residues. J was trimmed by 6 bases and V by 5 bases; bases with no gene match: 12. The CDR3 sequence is CASSASGQGSGNIQYF. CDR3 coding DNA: TGTGCCAGCAGCGCCTCCGGACAGGGCTCTGGAAACATTCAGTACTTC.